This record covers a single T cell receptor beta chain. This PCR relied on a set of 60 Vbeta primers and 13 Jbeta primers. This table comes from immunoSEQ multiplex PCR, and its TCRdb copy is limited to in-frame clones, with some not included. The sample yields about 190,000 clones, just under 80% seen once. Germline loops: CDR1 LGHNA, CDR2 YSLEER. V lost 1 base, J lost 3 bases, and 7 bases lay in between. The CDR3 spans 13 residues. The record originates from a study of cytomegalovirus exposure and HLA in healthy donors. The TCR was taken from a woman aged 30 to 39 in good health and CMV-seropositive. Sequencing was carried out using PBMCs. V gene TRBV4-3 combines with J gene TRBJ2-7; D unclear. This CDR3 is CASSQVADYEQYF. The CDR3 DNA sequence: TGCGCCAGCAGCCAAGTCGCGGACTACGAGCAGTACTTC.